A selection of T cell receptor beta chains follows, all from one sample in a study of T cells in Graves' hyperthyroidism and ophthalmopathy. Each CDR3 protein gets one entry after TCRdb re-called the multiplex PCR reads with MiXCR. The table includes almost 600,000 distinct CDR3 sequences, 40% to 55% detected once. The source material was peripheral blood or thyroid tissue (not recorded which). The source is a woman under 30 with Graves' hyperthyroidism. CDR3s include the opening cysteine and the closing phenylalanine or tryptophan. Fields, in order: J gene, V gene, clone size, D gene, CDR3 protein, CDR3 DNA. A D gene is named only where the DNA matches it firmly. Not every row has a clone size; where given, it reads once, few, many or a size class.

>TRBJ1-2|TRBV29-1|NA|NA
CSVDGQDGANGYTF
TGCAGCGTTGACGGGCAGGACGGGGCGAACGGCTACACCTTC
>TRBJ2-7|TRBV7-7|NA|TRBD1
CASSYRGHTGAYEQYF
TGTGCCAGCAGTTACAGGGGGCACACCGGGGCCTACGAGCAGTACTTC
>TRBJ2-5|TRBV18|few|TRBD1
CASSLTAGTGSQETQYF
TGTGCCAGCTCACTCACCGCCGGGACAGGGTCCCAAGAGACCCAGTACTTC
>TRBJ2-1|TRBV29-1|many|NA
CSARGGGAIVEQFF
TGCAGCGCCCGAGGTGGAGGTGCGATCGTTGAGCAGTTCTTC
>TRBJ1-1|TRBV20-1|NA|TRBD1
CSAPQGVTEAFF
TGCAGTGCACCTCAGGGGGTCACTGAAGCTTTCTTT
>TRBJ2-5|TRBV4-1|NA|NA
CASSQDEQGQPQYF
TGCGCCAGCAGCCAAGATGAACAAGGACAGCCCCAGTACTTC
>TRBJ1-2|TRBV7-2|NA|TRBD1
CASSWGQGGGGYTF
TGTGCCAGCAGCTGGGGACAGGGGGGTGGTGGCTACACCTTC
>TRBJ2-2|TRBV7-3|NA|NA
CASSPDTGTITGELFF
TGTGCCAGCAGCCCTGACACCGGGACCATCACCGGGGAGCTGTTTTTT
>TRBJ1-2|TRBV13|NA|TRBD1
CASIVSGTGVFGYGYTF
TGTGCCAGCATCGTCTCCGGGACAGGGGTCTTCGGTTATGGCTACACCTTC
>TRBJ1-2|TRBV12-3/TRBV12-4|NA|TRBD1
CASSSPGGYYGYTF
TGTGCCAGCAGTTCCCCAGGGGGCTACTATGGCTACACCTTC
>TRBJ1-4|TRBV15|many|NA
CATSRGGPAGKLFF
TGTGCCACCAGCAGAGGGGGCCCGGCGGGAAAACTGTTTTTT
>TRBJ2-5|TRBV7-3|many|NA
CASSPWASPGETQYF
TGTGCCAGCAGCCCATGGGCGTCCCCGGGGGAGACCCAGTACTTC
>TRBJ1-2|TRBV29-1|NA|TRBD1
CSVQTGGLNYGYTF
TGCAGCGTCCAGACAGGGGGCCTTAACTATGGCTACACCTTC
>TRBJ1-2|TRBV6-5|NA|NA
CASSPGPGWDGYTF
TGTGCCAGCAGCCCCGGGCCAGGGTGGGACGGCTACACCTTC
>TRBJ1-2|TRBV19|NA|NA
CASSALQGRLFGYTF
TGTGCCAGTAGTGCCCTTCAGGGGAGGTTATTCGGCTACACCTTC
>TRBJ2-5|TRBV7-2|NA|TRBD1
CASGPTGGHETQYF
TGTGCCAGCGGACCGACAGGGGGCCACGAGACCCAGTACTTC
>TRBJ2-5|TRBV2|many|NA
CASRGSLQETQYF
TGTGCCAGCAGGGGGAGCCTCCAAGAGACCCAGTACTTC
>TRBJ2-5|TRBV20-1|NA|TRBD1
CSAGGQLGTQYF
TGCAGTGCTGGGGGACAGCTCGGTACCCAGTACTTC
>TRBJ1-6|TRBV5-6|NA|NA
CASRQGPGSYNSPLHF
TGTGCCAGCAGACAGGGACCGGGCTCCTATAATTCACCCCTCCACTTT
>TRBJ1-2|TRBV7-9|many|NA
CASSFWGSDYGYTF
TGTGCCAGCAGCTTCTGGGGCAGTGACTATGGCTACACCTTC
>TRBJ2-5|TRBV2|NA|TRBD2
CASSGTLAGFQETQYF
TGTGCCAGCAGTGGCACCCTAGCGGGATTCCAAGAGACCCAGTACTTC
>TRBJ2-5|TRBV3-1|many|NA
CASSQFDRGTQYF
TGTGCCAGCAGCCAATTCGACCGGGGCACCCAGTACTTC